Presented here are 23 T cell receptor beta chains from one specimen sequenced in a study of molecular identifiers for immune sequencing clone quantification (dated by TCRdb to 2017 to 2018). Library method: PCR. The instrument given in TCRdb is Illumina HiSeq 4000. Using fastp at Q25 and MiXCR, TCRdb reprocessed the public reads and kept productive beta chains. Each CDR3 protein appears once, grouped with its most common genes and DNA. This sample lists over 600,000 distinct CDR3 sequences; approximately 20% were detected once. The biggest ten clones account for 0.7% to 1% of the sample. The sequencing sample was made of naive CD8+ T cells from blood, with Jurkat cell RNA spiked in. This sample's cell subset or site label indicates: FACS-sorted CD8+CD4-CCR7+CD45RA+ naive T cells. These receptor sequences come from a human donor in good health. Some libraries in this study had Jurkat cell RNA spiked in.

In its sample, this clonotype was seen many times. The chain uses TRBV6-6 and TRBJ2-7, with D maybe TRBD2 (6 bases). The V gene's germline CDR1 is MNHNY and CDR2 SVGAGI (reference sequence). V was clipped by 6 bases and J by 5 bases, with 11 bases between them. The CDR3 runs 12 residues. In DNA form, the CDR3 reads TGTGCCAGCAGGACCGGGAGCGACGAGCAGTACTTC. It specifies CASRTGSDEQYF.

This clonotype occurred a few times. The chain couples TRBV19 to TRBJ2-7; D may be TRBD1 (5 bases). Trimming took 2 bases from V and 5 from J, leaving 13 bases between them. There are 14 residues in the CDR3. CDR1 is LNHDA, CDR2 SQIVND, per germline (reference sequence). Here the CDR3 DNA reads TGTGCCAGTAGTATATTGGCAGGGTCAGACGAGCAGTACTTC. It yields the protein CASSILAGSDEQYF.

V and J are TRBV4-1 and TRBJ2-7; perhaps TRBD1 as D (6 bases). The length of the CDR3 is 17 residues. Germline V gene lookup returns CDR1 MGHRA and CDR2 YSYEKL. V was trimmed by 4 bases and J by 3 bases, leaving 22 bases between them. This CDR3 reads CASSRSFQGSPNYEQYF. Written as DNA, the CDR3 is TGCGCCAGCAGCCGATCCTTCCAGGGGAGCCCGAACTACGAGCAGTACTTC.

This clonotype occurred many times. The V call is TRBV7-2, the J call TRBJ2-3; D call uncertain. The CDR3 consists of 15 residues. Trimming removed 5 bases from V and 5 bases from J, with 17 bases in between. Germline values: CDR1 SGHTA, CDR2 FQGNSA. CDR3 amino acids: CASSQRSYGIDTQYF. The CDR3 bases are TGTGCCAGCAGCCAGAGGAGTTATGGTATAGATACGCAGTATTTT.

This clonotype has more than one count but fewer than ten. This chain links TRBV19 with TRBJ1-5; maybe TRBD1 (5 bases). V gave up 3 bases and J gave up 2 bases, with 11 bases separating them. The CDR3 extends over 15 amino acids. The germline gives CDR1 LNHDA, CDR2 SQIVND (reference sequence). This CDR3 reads CASSMSGGGNQPQHF. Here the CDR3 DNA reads TGTGCCAGTAGTATGAGCGGGGGTGGCAATCAGCCCCAGCATTTT.

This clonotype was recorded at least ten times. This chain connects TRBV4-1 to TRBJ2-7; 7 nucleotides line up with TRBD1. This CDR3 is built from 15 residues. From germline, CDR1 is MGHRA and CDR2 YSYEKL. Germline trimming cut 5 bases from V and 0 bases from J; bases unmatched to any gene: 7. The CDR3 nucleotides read TGCGCCAGCAGCAACAGGGACAGCATCTCCTACGAGCAGTACTTC. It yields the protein CASSNRDSISYEQYF.

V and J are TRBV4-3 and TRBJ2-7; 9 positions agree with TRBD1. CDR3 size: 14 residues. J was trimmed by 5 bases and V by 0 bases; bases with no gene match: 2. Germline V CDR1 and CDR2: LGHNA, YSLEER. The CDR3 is CASSQDGQGNEQYF. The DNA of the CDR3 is TGCGCCAGCAGCCAAGATGGACAGGGGAACGAGCAGTACTTC.

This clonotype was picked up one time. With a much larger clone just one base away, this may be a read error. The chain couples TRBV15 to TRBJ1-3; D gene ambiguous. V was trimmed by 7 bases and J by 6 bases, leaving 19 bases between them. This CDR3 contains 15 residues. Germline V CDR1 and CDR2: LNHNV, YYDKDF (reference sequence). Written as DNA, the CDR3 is TGTGCCACCACCCAAGGACGTTTCGGCACAAACACCATATATTTT. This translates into CATTQGRFGTNTIYF.

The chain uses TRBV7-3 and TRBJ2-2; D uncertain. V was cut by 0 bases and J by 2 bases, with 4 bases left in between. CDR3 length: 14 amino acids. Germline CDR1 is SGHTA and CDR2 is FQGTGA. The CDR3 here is CASSLTQNTGELFF. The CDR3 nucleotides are TGTGCCAGCAGCTTAACACAAAACACCGGGGAGCTGTTTTTT.

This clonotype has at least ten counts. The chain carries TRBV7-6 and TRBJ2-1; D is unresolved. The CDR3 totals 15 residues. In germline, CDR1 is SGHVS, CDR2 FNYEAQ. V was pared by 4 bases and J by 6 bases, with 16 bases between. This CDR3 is CASSSRAFRPNEQFF. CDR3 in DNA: TGTGCCAGCAGCTCACGAGCGTTCCGGCCCAATGAGCAGTTCTTC.

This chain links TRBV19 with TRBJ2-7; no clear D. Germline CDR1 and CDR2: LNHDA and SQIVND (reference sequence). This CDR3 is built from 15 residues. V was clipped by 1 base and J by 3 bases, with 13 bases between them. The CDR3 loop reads CASSIGEFSDYEQYF. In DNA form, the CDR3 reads TGTGCCAGTAGTATAGGAGAGTTTTCGGACTACGAGCAGTACTTC.

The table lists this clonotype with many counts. The CDR3 loop is CASSPLIGITEAFF. DNA of the CDR3: TGTGCCAGCAGTCCCCTGATAGGGATCACTGAAGCTTTCTTT. This chain connects TRBV27 to TRBJ1-1; unclear D gene. Between the trimmed V and J ends, which lost 5 bases and 4 bases, there was a span of 14 bases. Germline CDR1 is MNHEY and CDR2 is SMNVEV (reference sequence). This CDR3 contains 14 residues.

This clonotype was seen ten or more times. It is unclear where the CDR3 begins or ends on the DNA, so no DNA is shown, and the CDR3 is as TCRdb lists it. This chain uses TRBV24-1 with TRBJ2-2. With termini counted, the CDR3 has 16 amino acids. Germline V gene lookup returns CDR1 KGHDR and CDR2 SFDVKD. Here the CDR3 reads CATSEPSVFGAGELFF.

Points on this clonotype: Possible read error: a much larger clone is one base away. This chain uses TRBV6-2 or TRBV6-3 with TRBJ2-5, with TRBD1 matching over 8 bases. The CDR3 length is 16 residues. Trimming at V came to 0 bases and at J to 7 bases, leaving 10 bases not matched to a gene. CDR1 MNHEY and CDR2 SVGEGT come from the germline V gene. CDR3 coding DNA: TGTGCCAGCAGTTACTCATCCGGACAGGGTATAGGGACCCAGTACTTC. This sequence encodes CASSYSSGQGIGTQYF.

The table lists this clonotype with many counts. CDR3 DNA sequence: TGCAGCGTTGAAAGGGACAGACCCTACGAGCAGTACTTC. This translates into CSVERDRPYEQYF. The gene calls are TRBV29-1 and TRBJ2-7, with 7 bases aligning to TRBD1. The CDR3 loop spans 13 amino acids. Losses at the gene ends were 2 bases for V and 2 bases for J; bases not matched to a gene: 3. Germline V CDR1 and CDR2: SQVTM, ANQGSEA.

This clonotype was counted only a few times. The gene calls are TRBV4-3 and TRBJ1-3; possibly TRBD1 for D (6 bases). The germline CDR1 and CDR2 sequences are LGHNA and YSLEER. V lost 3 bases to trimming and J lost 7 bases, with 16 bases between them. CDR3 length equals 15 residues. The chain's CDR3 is CASSQADSLKNTIYF. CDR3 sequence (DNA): TGCGCCAGCAGCCAGGCGGACAGCCTGAAGAACACCATATATTTT.

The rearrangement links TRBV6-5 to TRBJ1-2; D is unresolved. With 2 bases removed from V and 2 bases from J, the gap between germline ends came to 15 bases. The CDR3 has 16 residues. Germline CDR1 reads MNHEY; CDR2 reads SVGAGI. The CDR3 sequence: CASSYPFPDLNYGYTF. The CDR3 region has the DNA TGTGCCAGCAGTTACCCTTTTCCAGACTTAAACTATGGCTACACCTTC.

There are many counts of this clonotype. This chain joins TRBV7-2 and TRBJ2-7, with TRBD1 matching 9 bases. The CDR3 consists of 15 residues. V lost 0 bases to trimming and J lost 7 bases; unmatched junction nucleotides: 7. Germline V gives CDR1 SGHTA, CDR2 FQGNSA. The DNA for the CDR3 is TGTGCCAGCAGCTTAGCACCACGGACAGGGGAAGAGCAGTACTTC. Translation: CASSLAPRTGEEQYF.

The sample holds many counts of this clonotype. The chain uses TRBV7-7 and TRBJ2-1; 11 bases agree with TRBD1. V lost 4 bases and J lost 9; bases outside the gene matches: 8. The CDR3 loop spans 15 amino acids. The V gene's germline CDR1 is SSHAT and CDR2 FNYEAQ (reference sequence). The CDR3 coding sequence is TGTGCCAGCAGCTCCCGGGACAGGGGGGAAGGTGAGCAGTTCTTC. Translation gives CASSSRDRGEGEQFF.

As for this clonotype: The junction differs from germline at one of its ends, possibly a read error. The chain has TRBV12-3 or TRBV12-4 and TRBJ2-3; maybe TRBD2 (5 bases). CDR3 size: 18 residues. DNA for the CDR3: TGTGCCAGCAGTCCCCAACCCCTCCCGGCGAGCGTCGGGGATACGCAGTACTTT. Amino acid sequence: CASSPQPLPASVGDTQYF.

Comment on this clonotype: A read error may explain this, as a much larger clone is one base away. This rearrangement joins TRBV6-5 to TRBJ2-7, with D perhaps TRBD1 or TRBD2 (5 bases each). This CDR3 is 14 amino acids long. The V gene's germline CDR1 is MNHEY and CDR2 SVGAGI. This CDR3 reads CASGYGTYHLEQYF. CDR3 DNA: TGTGCCAGCGGTTACGGGACGTACCACCTCGAGCAGTACTTC.

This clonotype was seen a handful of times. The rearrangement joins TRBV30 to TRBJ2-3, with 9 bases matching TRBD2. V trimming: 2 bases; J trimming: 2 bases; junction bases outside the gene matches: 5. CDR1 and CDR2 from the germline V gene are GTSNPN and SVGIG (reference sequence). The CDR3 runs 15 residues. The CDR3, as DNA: TGTGCCTGGAGTCCCCTAGCGGGGACCACAGATACGCAGTATTTT. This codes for CAWSPLAGTTDTQYF.

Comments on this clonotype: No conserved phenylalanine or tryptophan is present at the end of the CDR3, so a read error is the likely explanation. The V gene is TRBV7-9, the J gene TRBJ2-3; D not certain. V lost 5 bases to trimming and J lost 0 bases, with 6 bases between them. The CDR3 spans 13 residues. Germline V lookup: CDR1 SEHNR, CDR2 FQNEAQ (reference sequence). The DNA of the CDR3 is TGTGCCAGCAGCGCACCGAGCACAGATACGCAGTATCTT. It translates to CASSAPSTDTQYL.